Included here is one T cell receptor (beta chain) sequence, with context. Its target is unknown. A much more abundant neighbour one base away suggests this may be a read error. This CDR3 comprises 15 residues. Germline V gives CDR1 KGHSH, CDR2 LQKENI. This record belongs to a study of regulatory T cells in long-lasting Graves disease. Time point described: newly diagnosed GD, antithyroid drugs for less than 3 months. RNA isolated from PBMCs was used to make the TCR library. Arm-PCR of CDR3 regions and iRepertoire HTBI primers were the basis on which TCR beta libraries were built. MiXCR was run by TCRdb on the multiplex PCR reads, yielding one entry per CDR3 protein. The table lists about 240,000 distinct CDR3 sequences, around 20% of them singletons, with 14% in the top ten. Overall study findings and caveats: Newly diagnosed patients had higher TCR diversity than persistent Graves' patients did.

The chain joins TRBV18 to TRBJ2-1; possible D gene TRBD2, 5 bases. The receptor was isolated from a female donor with Graves disease. The sample was peripheral blood mononuclear cells (PBMCs), taken at new diagnosis, from a patient treated with antithyroid drugs. Written as DNA, the CDR3 is TGTGCCAGCTCCCTAACCCCTCGGACTGGAGAGACCCGGTACTTC. Its translation: CASSLTPRTGETRYF.